Listed below are T cell receptor beta chains from one sample, sequenced in a study of cytomegalovirus exposure and HLA in healthy donors. Assay: immunoSEQ multiplex PCR; the TCRdb copy retains only in-frame clones and omits some. The sample lists tens of thousands of clones; 90% to 95% were seen once. The material sequenced was PBMCs. All receptors derive from a woman aged 18 to 35 in good health and CMV-seropositive. Each CDR3 is given with its conserved first and last residue. The D gene is left open where the match is weak. Some rows have no size entry. The others give once, few or many, or a class for an expanded clone.

-,TRBV7-9,once,TRBJ2-7,CASSLGGLTYEQYF,TGTGCCAGCAGCTTAGGAGGACTCACCTACGAGCAGTACTTC
-,TRBV28,-,TRBJ1-2,CAVALGSQVFTF,-
-,TRBV5-4,-,TRBJ2-1,CASSNPDLAVGQFF,TGTGCCAGCAGCAATCCTGACCTGGCGGTCGGGCAGTTCTTC
-,TRBV9,-,TRBJ1-2,CASSDRGASRGYTF,TGTGCCAGCAGCGACCGGGGTGCAAGTAGGGGCTACACCTTC
TRBD1,TRBV5-1,once,TRBJ2-3,CASSPYGQGDTQYF,TGCGCCAGCAGCCCATATGGACAGGGGGATACGCAGTATTTT
TRBD2,TRBV27,-,TRBJ2-1,CASSLLGSGGTREQFF,TGTGCCAGCAGTTTATTGGGTAGCGGGGGGACACGTGAGCAGTTCTTC
TRBD1,TRBV5-6,-,TRBJ2-3,CASSMPDRGSADTQYF,TGTGCCAGCAGCATGCCGGACAGGGGGTCCGCAGATACGCAGTATTTT
-,TRBV14,-,TRBJ1-2,CASSQEGSTNYGYTF,TGTGCCAGCAGCCAAGAGGGCAGTACTAACTATGGCTACACCTTC
TRBD1,TRBV29-1,-,TRBJ2-7,CSVEDYTGTGIYEQYF,TGCAGCGTTGAAGACTATACCGGGACAGGAATCTACGAGCAGTACTTC
-,TRBV19,-,TRBJ1-6,CASSVGQGNSPLHF,TGTGCCAGTAGTGTTGGCCAGGGAAATTCACCCCTCCACTTT
TRBD2,TRBV9,-,TRBJ2-1,CASSSSGGNDEQFF,TGTGCCAGCAGCTCCTCGGGGGGGAACGATGAGCAGTTCTTC
-,TRBV27,-,TRBJ2-7,CASSHQAPSPEYSYEQYF,TGTGCCAGCAGCCATCAGGCTCCGTCTCCCGAATACTCCTACGAGCAGTACTTC
-,TRBV27,-,TRBJ1-2,CASSLGRGRVTNYGYTF,TGTGCCAGCAGCTTAGGCCGGGGGAGAGTTACTAACTATGGCTACACCTTC
-,TRBV7-7,-,TRBJ2-5,CASSSTDRAFQETQYF,TGTGCCAGCAGCTCGACGGACAGAGCCTTCCAAGAGACCCAGTACTTC
TRBD1,TRBV6-6,-,TRBJ1-2,CASSGQGNYGYTF,TGTGCCAGCAGTGGACAGGGGAACTATGGCTACACCTTC
TRBD1,TRBV4-1,once,TRBJ1-2,CASSQDFGQDLNYGYTF,TGCGCCAGCAGCCAAGATTTTGGACAGGATCTTAACTATGGCTACACCTTC
-,TRBV5-6,-,TRBJ1-2,CASSLDNREGNGYTF,TGTGCCAGCAGCTTGGATAACAGGGAGGGGAATGGCTACACCTTC
-,TRBV15,-,TRBJ2-1,CATSSGRGVNEQFF,TGTGCCACCAGCTCCGGGCGGGGAGTCAATGAGCAGTTCTTC
-,TRBV30,-,TRBJ1-5,CAWNLRGGGNQPQHF,TGTGCCTGGAACCTGCGCGGGGGCGGCAATCAGCCCCAGCATTTT
-,TRBV9,-,TRBJ1-3,CASSGTVNSGNTIYF,TGTGCCAGCAGCGGAACAGTGAACTCTGGAAACACCATATATTTT
-,TRBV19,-,TRBJ2-3,CASRGTKRGTDTQYF,TGTGCCAGTAGAGGGACAAAGAGAGGCACAGATACGCAGTATTTT
-,TRBV7-2,-,TRBJ2-7,CASSLVAGGGASYEQYF,TGTGCCAGCAGCTTAGTAGCCGGCGGGGGCGCCTCCTACGAGCAGTACTTC
TRBD1,TRBV30,-,TRBJ2-7,CAWSGRRTGTYEQYF,TGTGCCTGGAGTGGACGGAGGACAGGGACCTACGAGCAGTACTTC
-,TRBV5-1,-,TRBJ2-3,CASSPSRDTQYF,TGCGCCAGCAGCCCAAGTCGGGATACGCAGTATTTT
TRBD2,TRBV5-1,-,TRBJ2-3,CASSPRLAGSTDTQYF,TGCGCCAGCTCCCCGAGGCTAGCGGGGAGCACAGATACGCAGTATTTT
TRBD1,TRBV5-1,-,TRBJ2-1,CASSLRTGGAYNEQFF,TGCGCCAGCAGCTTACGGACAGGGGGCGCCTACAATGAGCAGTTCTTC
TRBD1,TRBV19,-,TRBJ1-5,CASSIMSRWTGGVQPQHF,TGTGCCAGTAGTATAATGAGTCGCTGGACAGGGGGCGTTCAGCCCCAGCATTTT
TRBD1,TRBV4-3,-,TRBJ2-7,CASSQGTARGYEQYF,TGCGCCAGCAGCCAGGGGACAGCGAGGGGCTACGAGCAGTACTTC
TRBD2,TRBV30,-,TRBJ2-3,CAWESSGGGTQYF,TGTGCCTGGGAATCTAGCGGGGGTGGCACGCAGTATTTT
-,TRBV21-1,-,TRBJ1-1,CASTQGRDSGPNTEAFF,TGTGCCAGCACCCAAGGTAGGGACTCTGGGCCCAACACTGAAGCTTTCTTT
TRBD1,TRBV30,-,TRBJ1-2,CAWKGDRGQGYTF,TGTGCCTGGAAAGGCGACAGGGGGCAAGGCTACACCTTC
TRBD1,TRBV2,-,TRBJ1-2,CASSVDRVSNGYTF,TGTGCCAGCAGTGTGGACAGGGTGTCAAATGGCTACACCTTC
-,TRBV27,-,TRBJ1-4,CASSFRGEKLFF,TGTGCCAGCAGTTTCCGGGGTGAAAAACTGTTTTTT
-,TRBV20-1,-,TRBJ2-7,CSAYQGYEQYF,TGCAGTGCATATCAGGGCTACGAGCAGTACTTC
TRBD1,TRBV30,-,TRBJ1-1,CAWSTGGSEAFF,TGTGCCTGGAGTACAGGGGGTAGTGAAGCTTTCTTT
-,TRBV6-1,few,TRBJ2-5,CASSDAAGTQETQYF,TGTGCCAGCAGTGACGCGGCGGGAACTCAAGAGACCCAGTACTTC
TRBD1,TRBV18,-,TRBJ2-5,CASSPTRGRQETQYF,TGTGCCAGCTCACCTACCAGGGGGCGCCAAGAGACCCAGTACTTC
-,TRBV7-3,-,TRBJ2-2,CASSLLGGATNTGELFF,TGTGCCAGCAGCTTACTCGGCGGGGCCACGAACACCGGGGAGCTGTTTTTT
-,TRBV5-1,-,TRBJ1-1,CASSLIQGRSMNTEAFF,TGCGCCAGCAGCTTGATACAGGGAAGATCCATGAACACTGAAGCTTTCTTT
TRBD2,TRBV4-1,-,TRBJ2-7,CASSHTSGGAYEQYF,TGCGCCAGCAGCCACACTAGCGGGGGGGCCTACGAGCAGTACTTC
-,TRBV6-4,-,TRBJ2-7,CASSGPGGEQYF,TGTGCCAGCAGTGGCCCGGGTGGGGAGCAGTACTTC
TRBD1,TRBV5-1,-,TRBJ1-4,CASSLTGQRATNEKLFF,TGCGCCAGCAGCTTGACGGGACAGAGAGCAACTAATGAAAAACTGTTTTTT
TRBD1,TRBV7-9,-,TRBJ2-3,CASRRQGAGSDTQYF,TGTGCCAGCAGGCGACAGGGCGCGGGCTCAGATACGCAGTATTTT
-,TRBV10-1,-,TRBJ2-5,CASSPRAMGETQYF,TGCGCCAGCAGCCCGAGGGCGATGGGGGAGACCCAGTACTTC
TRBD2,TRBV5-1,-,TRBJ2-1,CASSFIPLAGVARGEQFF,TGCGCCAGCAGCTTCATCCCCCTAGCGGGGGTGGCTCGTGGTGAGCAGTTCTTC
TRBD1,TRBV28,-,TRBJ2-7,CASSKTGQGSHEQYF,TGTGCCAGCAGCAAAACGGGACAGGGGTCCCACGAGCAGTACTTC
-,TRBV5-3,-,TRBJ1-1,CARSFFEDTEAFF,TGTGCCAGAAGCTTCTTCGAGGACACTGAAGCTTTCTTT
TRBD1,TRBV6-1,once,TRBJ1-4,CASSGQGIEEKLFF,TGTGCCAGCAGTGGACAGGGCATCGAGGAAAAACTGTTTTTT
-,TRBV7-8,-,TRBJ1-1,CASSSTSFTEAFF,TGTGCCAGCAGCAGCACTTCATTCACTGAAGCTTTCTTT
TRBD1,TRBV7-7,-,TRBJ2-5,CASSVDRGRETQYF,TGTGCCAGCAGCGTCGACAGGGGCCGGGAGACCCAGTACTTC
TRBD1,TRBV5-4,-,TRBJ1-1,CASSLGQGGTEAFF,TGTGCCAGCAGCTTGGGACAGGGCGGCACTGAAGCTTTCTTT
TRBD1,TRBV30,-,TRBJ2-7,CAWSDSGTGVAYEQYF,TGTGCCTGGAGTGACTCCGGGACAGGGGTGGCCTACGAGCAGTACTTC
TRBD2,TRBV2,-,TRBJ2-1,CASSETSGSSYNEQFF,TGTGCCAGCAGCGAGACTAGCGGAAGCTCCTACAATGAGCAGTTCTTC
-,TRBV6-6,once,TRBJ1-1,CASSYIREAFF,TGTGCCAGCAGTTACATCAGGGAAGCTTTCTTT